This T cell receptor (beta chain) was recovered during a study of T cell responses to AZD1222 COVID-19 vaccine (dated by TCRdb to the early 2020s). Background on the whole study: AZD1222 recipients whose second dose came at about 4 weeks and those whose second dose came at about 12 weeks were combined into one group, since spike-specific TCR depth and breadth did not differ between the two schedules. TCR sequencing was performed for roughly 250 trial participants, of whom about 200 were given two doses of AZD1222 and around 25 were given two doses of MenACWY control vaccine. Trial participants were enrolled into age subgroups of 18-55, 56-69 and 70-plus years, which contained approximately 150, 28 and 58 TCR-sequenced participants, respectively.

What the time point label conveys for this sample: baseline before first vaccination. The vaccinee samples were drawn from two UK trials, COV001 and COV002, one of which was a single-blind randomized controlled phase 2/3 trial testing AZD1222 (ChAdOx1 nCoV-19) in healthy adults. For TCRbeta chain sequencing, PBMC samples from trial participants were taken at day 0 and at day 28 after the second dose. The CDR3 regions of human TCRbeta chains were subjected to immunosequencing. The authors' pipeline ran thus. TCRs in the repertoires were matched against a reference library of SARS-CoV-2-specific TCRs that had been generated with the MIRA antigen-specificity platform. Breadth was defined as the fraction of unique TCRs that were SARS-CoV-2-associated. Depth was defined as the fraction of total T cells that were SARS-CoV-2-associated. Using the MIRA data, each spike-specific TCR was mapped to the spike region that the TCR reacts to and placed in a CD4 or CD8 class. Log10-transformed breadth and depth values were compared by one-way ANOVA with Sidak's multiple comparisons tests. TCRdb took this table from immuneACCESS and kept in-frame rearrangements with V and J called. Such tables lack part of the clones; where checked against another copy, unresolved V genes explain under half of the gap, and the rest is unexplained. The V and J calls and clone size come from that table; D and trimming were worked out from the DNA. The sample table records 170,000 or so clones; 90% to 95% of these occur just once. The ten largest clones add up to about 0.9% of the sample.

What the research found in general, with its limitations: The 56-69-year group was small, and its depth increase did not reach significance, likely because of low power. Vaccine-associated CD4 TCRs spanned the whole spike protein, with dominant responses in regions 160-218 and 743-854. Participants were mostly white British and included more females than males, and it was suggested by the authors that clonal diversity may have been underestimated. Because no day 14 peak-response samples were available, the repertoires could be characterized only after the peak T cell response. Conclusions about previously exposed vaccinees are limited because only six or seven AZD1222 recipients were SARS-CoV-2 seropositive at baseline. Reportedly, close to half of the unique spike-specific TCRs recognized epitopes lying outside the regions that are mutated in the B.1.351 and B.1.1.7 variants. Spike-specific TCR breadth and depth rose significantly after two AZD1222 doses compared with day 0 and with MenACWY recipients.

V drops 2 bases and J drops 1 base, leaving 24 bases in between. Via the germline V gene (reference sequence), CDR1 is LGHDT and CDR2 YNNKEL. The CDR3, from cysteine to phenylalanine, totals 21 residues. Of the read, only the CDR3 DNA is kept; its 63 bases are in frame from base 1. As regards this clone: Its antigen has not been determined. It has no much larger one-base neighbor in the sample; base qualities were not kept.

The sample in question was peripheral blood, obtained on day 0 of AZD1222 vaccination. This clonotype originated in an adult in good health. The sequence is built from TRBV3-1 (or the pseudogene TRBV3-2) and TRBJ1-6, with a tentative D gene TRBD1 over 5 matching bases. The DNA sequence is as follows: TGTGCCAGCAGCCAATGCACCGGGACGCCGCCCCTCGCTTCCTATAATTCACCCCTCCACTTT. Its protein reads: CASSQCTGTPPLASYNSPLHF.